One and the same sample provided the 23 T cell receptor beta chains below, sequenced in a study of T-cell reconstitution after alpha-beta-depleted transplantation in children. Unique molecular identifiers tagged the TCRbeta library. TCRdb passed the PCR reads through MiXCR, listing each CDR3 protein once. The repertoire holds 600,000 to 700,000 distinct CDR3 sequences, with approximately 17% as singletons. Sequencing used PBMCs from the stem cell graft donor, obtained from the stem cell graft. These receptors were obtained from a human donor who donated a stem cell graft to a child with acute myeloid leukemia.

At least ten counts were recorded for this clonotype. The V gene is TRBV20-1, the J gene TRBJ1-2; 7 positions match TRBD1. The CDR3 has 12 residues. Trimming at V came to 6 bases and at J to 4 bases, leaving 5 bases not matched to a gene. Germline V gives CDR1 DFQATT, CDR2 SNEGSKA (reference sequence). The CDR3 region has the DNA TGCAGTGCCTGGGACAGAGGCTATGGCTACACCTTC. Translating gives CSAWDRGYGYTF.

This clonotype was observed a handful of times. Here the CDR3 DNA reads TGTGCTAGTGGTTTGGTCTACGGGGGAGGCACCGGGGAGCTGTTTTTT. This encodes CASGLVYGGGTGELFF. V is TRBV12-5 and J is TRBJ2-2, with a weak D call TRBD2 (6 bases). V lost 0 bases and J 4 bases, leaving 12 bases between the germline ends. This CDR3 is built from 16 residues. The V gene's germline CDR1 is LGHNT and CDR2 FRNRAP. Supplemented by reference TRBV12-5 and TRBJ2-2, the full variable domain reads DARVTQTPRHKVTEMGQEVTMRCQPILGHNTVFWYRQTMMQGLELLAYFRNRAPLDDSGMPKDRFSAEMPDATLATLKIQPSEPRDSAVYFCASGLVYGGGTGELFFGEGSRLTVL.

To note about this clonotype: A much larger clone is a single base away; this may be a read error. The gene calls are TRBV9 and TRBJ2-1, with D perhaps being TRBD1 or TRBD2 (6 bases each). Germline CDR1 is SGDLS and CDR2 is YYNGEE. Trimming removed 0 bases at V and 6 bases at J, with 10 bases between. This CDR3 has 14 residues. This CDR3 reads CASSVGRGANEQFF. CDR3 nucleotides: TGTGCCAGCAGCGTAGGAAGGGGGGCCAATGAGCAGTTCTTC.

This clonotype occurred many times. This chain uses TRBV15 with TRBJ2-1; TRBD2 matches at 8 bases. This CDR3 is 16 amino acids long. The V and J ends lost 3 bases and 5 bases, in that order; junction bases with no gene match: 9. Germline CDR1 reads LNHNV; CDR2 reads YYDKDF (reference sequence). CDR3 amino acids: CATSRGREGRNNEQFF. CDR3 nucleotides: TGTGCCACCAGCAGGGGCCGGGAGGGACGGAACAATGAGCAGTTCTTC.

This chain joins TRBV7-9 and TRBJ2-3; no firm D call. The CDR3 totals 14 residues. Germline V CDR1 and CDR2: SEHNR, FQNEAQ (reference sequence). V lost 3 bases and J 5 bases, leaving 12 bases between the germline ends. The CDR3 here is CASSFSGELDTQYF. In DNA form, the CDR3 reads TGTGCCAGCAGCTTTTCAGGAGAGCTAGATACGCAGTATTTT.

This clonotype was observed a few times. V is TRBV7-9 and J is TRBJ2-5, with a tentative D call TRBD2 (6 bases). Trimming cost V 5 bases and J 4 bases, with 17 bases left between them. This CDR3 has 15 amino acids. Germline CDR1 SEHNR, CDR2 FQNEAQ (reference sequence). The CDR3 DNA follows: TGTGCCAGCAGCCCCGTGGGAGGTTATGGAGAGACCCAGTACTTC. Its translation is CASSPVGGYGETQYF.

This clonotype was picked up a small number of times. The chain joins TRBV7-2 to TRBJ2-7; 8 nucleotides agree with TRBD1. CDR3 size: 15 residues. Looked up from germline, CDR1 is SGHTA and CDR2 is FQGNSA. After removal of 3 bases from V and 3 bases from J, the junction contained 7 bases not matched to a gene. CDR3: CASSFTGGLNYEQYF. CDR3 DNA sequence: TGTGCCAGCAGCTTCACAGGGGGTTTAAACTACGAGCAGTACTTC.

This clonotype was found many times. The V gene is TRBV5-1, the J gene TRBJ2-7; possibly TRBD2 for D (5 bases). Trimming took off 0 bases at V and 0 bases at J, with 10 bases between the two ends. This CDR3 contains 15 residues. Per the germline V gene, CDR1 is SGHRS and CDR2 is YFSETQ. CDR3 sequence reads: CASSLGEGISYEQYV. The CDR3 bases are TGCGCCAGCAGCTTGGGAGAGGGTATCTCCTACGAGCAGTACGTC.

This clonotype has a count of ten or more. The chain combines TRBV12-3 or TRBV12-4 with TRBJ2-1, with 15 bases that match TRBD2. J lost 7 bases, V lost 3 bases, and 4 bases had no gene match. CDR3 size: 16 residues. The CDR3 loop reads CASSFGLAGGLNEQFF. The CDR3 DNA reads TGTGCCAGCAGTTTCGGACTAGCGGGGGGGCTTAATGAGCAGTTCTTC.

Comment on this clonotype: It may be a read error: a sequence one base away is much more abundant. The rearrangement links TRBV20-1 to TRBJ2-4, with TRBD2 as a possible D gene (7 bases). CDR1 and CDR2 from the germline V gene are DFQATT and SNEGSKA (reference sequence). The CDR3 has 14 amino acids. The DNA of the CDR3 is TGCAGTGCCAGAGCGGGACAAGCAATGAACAATCAGTACTTC. Translated: CSARAGQAMNNQYF.

This clonotype was seen at least ten times. The V call is TRBV5-5, the J call TRBJ2-7, with a weak D call TRBD1 (5 bases). Trimming left V 0 bases short and J 1 base short, with 8 bases between. Per germline, CDR1 SGHKS and CDR2 YYEKEE (reference sequence). This CDR3 comprises 14 residues. The CDR3, as DNA: TGTGCCAGCAGCTTGGTAGGGGCGTCCTACGAGCAGTACGTC. Protein sequence: CASSLVGASYEQYV.

This clonotype was found many times. The chain combines TRBV4-3 with TRBJ2-2; no reliable D call. The CDR3 runs to 13 residues. The germline gives CDR1 LGHNA, CDR2 YSLEER. V dropped 1 base and J dropped 6 bases, with 6 bases sitting between them. The CDR3 loop is CASSQVASGELFF. CDR3 DNA sequence: TGCGCCAGCAGCCAAGTTGCATCCGGGGAGCTGTTTTTT.

This clonotype was seen only a few times. The chain joins TRBV20-1 to TRBJ2-2; TRBD2 matches at 7 bases. The V and J ends lost 0 bases and 7 bases, in that order; junction bases with no gene match: 14. The CDR3 loop spans 17 amino acids. Germline values: CDR1 DFQATT, CDR2 SNEGSKA (reference sequence). The chain's CDR3 is CSARDLSRRGVHGELFF. The CDR3 region has the DNA TGCAGTGCTAGAGATCTGAGTCGACGGGGGGTTCACGGGGAGCTGTTTTTT.

V gene TRBV5-1 combines with J gene TRBJ2-4; either TRBD1 or TRBD2 may supply D (5 bases each). Germline CDR1 and CDR2: SGHRS and YFSETQ. The V gene lost 4 bases and the J gene lost 6 bases, with 17 bases spanning the gap. This CDR3 region has 15 residues. CDR3 DNA sequence: TGCGCCAGCAGCCCATCGGGACCCGGCGGAAACATTCAGTACTTC. It encodes CASSPSGPGGNIQYF.

As regards this clonotype: The junction shows a germline mismatch at one end, possibly a read error. The chain joins TRBV5-6 to TRBJ2-7; D remains ambiguous. This CDR3 has 16 amino acids. The V gene's germline CDR1 is SGHDT and CDR2 YYEEEE. The CDR3 nucleotides read TGTGCCAGCAGCTTGGGGGGTTATGGCATCCACTACGCGCAGTACTTC. Protein sequence: CASSLGGYGIHYAQYF.

This rearrangement joins TRBV7-2 to TRBJ2-2; 8 nucleotides align to TRBD2. The germline V gene encodes CDR1 SGHTA and CDR2 FQGNSA. The V segment lost 7 bases and the J segment 5 bases; nucleotides outside the gene matches: 6. This CDR3 has 14 amino acids. In nucleotides, the CDR3 is TGTGCCAGCATCCAACTAGCGGTTACCGGGGAGCTGTTTTTT. Amino acid sequence: CASIQLAVTGELFF.

This chain links TRBV28 with TRBJ2-3; D could derive from TRBD1 or TRBD2 (6 bases each). Deletions cut 5 bases from V and 6 bases from J, with 15 bases between. The CDR3 covers 14 residues. Germline V gene data show CDR1 as MDHEN and CDR2 as SYDVKM. The CDR3 region is CASSPRGVWDTQYF. The DNA of the CDR3 is TGTGCCAGCAGTCCTAGGGGGGTTTGGGATACGCAGTATTTT.

This chain uses TRBV20-1 with TRBJ1-1, with TRBD1 matching over 9 bases. Germline values: CDR1 DFQATT, CDR2 SNEGSKA (reference sequence). After removal of 6 bases from V and 4 bases from J, the junction contained 15 bases not matched to a gene. This CDR3 region has 16 residues. Here the CDR3 reads CSALRTGEIVSTEAFF. CDR3 nucleotides: TGCAGTGCGTTAAGGACAGGGGAAATAGTTAGCACTGAAGCTTTCTTT.

This clonotype was seen a single time. A much larger clone is a single base away; this may be a read error. CDR3 residues: CSAMPGMNAEAFF. Written as DNA, the CDR3 is TGCAGTGCGATGCCTGGCATGAACGCTGAAGCTTTCTTT. The rearrangement links TRBV20-1 to TRBJ1-1; no clear D. The germline gives CDR1 DFQATT, CDR2 SNEGSKA (reference sequence). CDR3 length: 13 amino acids.

This clonotype has ten or more counts. The chain uses TRBV20-1 and TRBJ2-1; 7 bases line up with TRBD2. The CDR3 is 15 residues long. The ends lost 3 bases at V and 1 base at J; junction bases unmatched: 6. Germline V gene sequence: CDR1 DFQATT, CDR2 SNEGSKA (reference sequence). This chain's CDR3 is CSARVSGGSYNEQFF. The CDR3 nucleotides are TGCAGTGCTAGGGTGTCCGGGGGGTCCTACAATGAGCAGTTCTTC.

V is TRBV29-1 and J is TRBJ1-3; the D is unclear. The CDR3 spans 14 residues. V lost 6 bases to trimming and J lost 4 bases, with 16 bases between them. From germline, CDR1 is SQVTM and CDR2 ANQGSEA. Here the CDR3 reads CSVSDRAEGNTIYF. The CDR3 DNA is TGCAGCGTGTCCGACCGGGCTGAGGGAAACACCATATATTTT. Full variable domain (missing parts from reference TRBV29-1 and TRBJ1-3): SAVISQKPSRDICQRGTSLTIQCQVDSQVTMMFWYRQQPGQSLTLIATANQGSEATYESGFVIDKFPISRPNLTFSTLTVSNMSPEDSSIYLCSVSDRAEGNTIYFGEGSWLTVV.

This chain links TRBV11-2 with TRBJ1-2; D is undetermined. The V gene's germline CDR1 is SGHAT and CDR2 FQNNGV. The CDR3 totals 13 residues. V lost 5 bases and J lost 5, with 12 bases in between. CDR3 bases: TGTGCCAGCAGCGAATCCAGCTCTTATGGCTACACCTTC. The encoded protein is CASSESSSYGYTF.

The chain carries TRBV5-1 and TRBJ1-1, with D unresolved. The CDR3 contains 13 residues. V was cut by 5 bases and J by 3 bases, with 11 bases left in between. Germline lookup yields CDR1 SGHRS and CDR2 YFSETQ. The CDR3 sequence: CASRSKRDTEAFF. For the CDR3, the DNA is TGCGCCAGCAGAAGTAAAAGGGACACTGAAGCTTTCTTT.